The 29 T cell receptor beta chains below all came from one sample that was sequenced in a study of low-dose radiotherapy and immunotherapy resistance in tumors. Amplification of TCRs used a constant-region primer and V-primer adapter for about 18 PCR cycles. Using its own MiXCR run on the reads, TCRdb lists one record per CDR3 protein. The repertoire holds about 50,000 distinct CDR3 sequences, 12% seen once, with about 6% in the top ten. The time point: before trial treatment. Here the sequenced sample was PBMCs, taken before treatment. The receptors stem from a female donor with ovarian cancer.

Ten or more counts support this clonotype. The V and J genes are TRBV10-3 and TRBJ1-3; D gene ambiguous. CDR3 size: 14 residues. Per germline, CDR1 ENHRY and CDR2 SYGVKD. V lost 6 bases and J lost 8, with 17 bases in between. In nucleotides, the CDR3 is TGTGCCATCAGCGGGTCCGTGGGAGGAGACACCATATATTTT. This translates into CAISGSVGGDTIYF.

Note on this clonotype: A far more abundant clone sits one base away, making this likely a read error. This chain links TRBV12-3 or TRBV12-4 with TRBJ2-7; D gene uncertain. This CDR3 contains 12 residues. With 5 bases removed from V and 7 bases from J, the gap between germline ends came to 12 bases. This CDR3 reads CASSPGRREQYF. For the CDR3, the DNA is TGTGCCAGCAGTCCCGGCCGGCGTGAGCAGTACTTC.

There are many counts of this clonotype. The rearrangement uses TRBV2 and TRBJ2-1; D gene ambiguous. The CDR3 is 11 residues long. The germline CDR1 and CDR2 sequences are SNHLY and FYNNEI. Trimming cost V 4 bases and J 7 bases, with 5 bases left between them. This chain's CDR3 is CASSVMNEQFF. The CDR3 DNA follows: TGTGCCAGCAGTGTGATGAATGAGCAGTTCTTC.

This clonotype was detected many times. The rearrangement uses TRBV6-1 and TRBJ1-1; no clear D gene. Per germline, CDR1 MNHNS and CDR2 SASEGT. The CDR3 is 15 amino acids. With 0 bases removed from V and 1 base from J, the gap between germline ends came to 9 bases. The CDR3 DNA reads as TGTGCCAGCAGTGAAGCTTCGGGCGGGAACACTGAAGCTTTCTTT. Its translation: CASSEASGGNTEAFF.

This clonotype was detected ten times or more. The chain is built from TRBV6-2 or TRBV6-3 and TRBJ2-2, with D possibly being TRBD2 (5 bases). Trimming took 5 bases from V and 6 from J, leaving 13 bases between them. The germline V gene has CDR1 MNHEY and CDR2 SVGEGT. CDR3 size: 14 residues. DNA of the CDR3: TGTGCCAGCAGTGACCGAAACGGGGCCGGGGAGCTGTTTTTT. Amino acid sequence: CASSDRNGAGELFF.

Remarks on this clonotype: A far larger clone differs by one base, so this is likely a read error. The rearrangement links TRBV5-8 to TRBJ1-2, with D maybe TRBD1 (6 bases). Germline lookup yields CDR1 SGHTS and CDR2 YDEGEE. The CDR3 contains 14 residues. The CDR3 DNA reads as TGTGTCAGCAGGACTGCGACAGGCAACTATGGCTACACCTTC. Its translation is CVSRTATGNYGYTF.

This clonotype has at least ten counts. This rearrangement joins TRBV27 to TRBJ1-1; D gene uncertain. This CDR3 is 15 amino acids long. Germline values: CDR1 MNHEY, CDR2 SMNVEV (reference sequence). Trimming stripped 0 bases from V and 1 base from J, with 9 bases between. This CDR3 is CASSLSEGRNTEAFF. Written as DNA, the CDR3 is TGTGCCAGCAGTTTATCGGAGGGTCGGAACACTGAAGCTTTCTTT.

The chain has TRBV5-1 and TRBJ2-3; 7 nucleotides align to TRBD2. This CDR3 contains 14 residues. CDR1 SGHRS and CDR2 YFSETQ come from the germline V gene. V lost 5 bases to trimming and J lost 2 bases; unmatched junction nucleotides: 5. The CDR3 here is CASSPSGDTDTQYF. In DNA form, the CDR3 reads TGCGCCAGCAGTCCTAGCGGAGACACAGATACGCAGTATTTT. Complete variable domain (other parts from reference TRBV5-1 and TRBJ2-3): KAGVTQTPRYLIKTRGQQVTLSCSPISGHRSVSWYQQTPGQGLQFLFEYFSETQRNKGNFPGRFSGRQFSNSRSEMNVSTLELGDSALYLCASSPSGDTDTQYFGPGTRLTVL.

This clonotype came up many times. The chain carries TRBV2 and TRBJ1-1; no clear D. V gave up 3 bases and J gave up 0 bases, with 8 bases separating them. CDR3 length equals 14 residues. Germline loops: CDR1 SNHLY, CDR2 FYNNEI. The CDR3 DNA follows: TGTGCCAGCAGTGAGGTGCCTATGAACACTGAAGCTTTCTTT. Its translation: CASSEVPMNTEAFF.

This chain uses TRBV12-3 or TRBV12-4 with TRBJ1-5; D remains unclear. Trimming cost V 2 bases and J 6 bases, with 14 bases left between them. This CDR3 has 15 residues. In DNA form, the CDR3 reads TGTGCCAGCAGTTTAAGTTCCGTATTGGGTCAGCCCCAGCATTTT. This codes for CASSLSSVLGQPQHF.

This clonotype has ten or more counts. The rearrangement links TRBV5-1 to TRBJ2-5; 11 positions match TRBD1. The CDR3 spans 16 residues. Germline V CDR1 and CDR2: SGHRS, YFSETQ. V dropped 4 bases and J dropped 4; count of bases not matched to a gene: 9. Written as DNA, the CDR3 is TGCGCCAGCAGCCGAACGGGACAGGGGGAAGGAGAGACCCAGTACTTC. This codes for CASSRTGQGEGETQYF.

About this clonotype itself: This sequence may be a read error, since a much larger clone differs from it by one base. This chain connects TRBV7-9 to TRBJ2-4, with D possibly being TRBD2 (6 bases). Germline CDR1 SEHNR, CDR2 FQNEAQ (reference sequence). CDR3 length: 15 residues. Here the CDR3 reads CASRLANGGGNIQYF. CDR3 DNA: TGTGCCAGCAGGTTAGCGAATGGGGGAGGAAACATTCAGTACTTC.

This clonotype was seen many times. The chain uses TRBV18 and TRBJ2-7; D unresolved. Germline CDR1 reads KGHSH; CDR2 reads LQKENI. This CDR3 is built from 14 residues. The germline V and J ends were trimmed by 0 bases and 6 bases, with 12 bases remaining between them. Here the CDR3 reads CASSPPEASGEQYF. DNA of the CDR3: TGTGCCAGCTCACCACCGGAAGCCTCCGGCGAGCAGTACTTC.

In its sample, this clonotype was seen many times. The chain carries TRBV6-4 and TRBJ2-1; D may be TRBD1 (5 bases). The ends were cut back, 6 bases at V and 6 bases at J, with 12 bases in the middle. The CDR3 is 13 amino acids. Per the germline V gene, CDR1 is MRHNA and CDR2 is SNTAGT. The CDR3 sequence is CASREAGSNEQFF. The CDR3 DNA reads TGTGCCAGCAGGGAAGCAGGGTCCAATGAGCAGTTCTTC.

In this sample, this clonotype turned up many times. This chain links TRBV7-8 with TRBJ2-2; a weak D match, TRBD2 (6 bases). The CDR3 is 15 residues long. Trimming shortened V by 0 bases and J by 1 base, and 6 bases separated the two germline ends. From germline, CDR1 is SGHVS and CDR2 FQNEAQ. CDR3 in DNA: TGTGCCAGCAGCTTAGCGGGGGGGAACACCGGGGAGCTGTTTTTT. Translated: CASSLAGGNTGELFF.

This clonotype was picked up many times. The CDR3 region is CASSPGGDEAFF. As DNA, the CDR3 is TGTGCCAGCTCACCAGGGGGGGACGAAGCTTTCTTT. The chain combines TRBV18 with TRBJ1-1; a possible D gene is TRBD1 (5 bases). V gave up 2 bases and J gave up 8 bases, with 9 bases separating them. The germline gives CDR1 KGHSH, CDR2 LQKENI. This CDR3 comprises 12 residues. Full variable domain (missing parts from reference TRBV18 and TRBJ1-1): NAGVMQNPRHLVRRRGQEARLRCSPMKGHSHVYWYRQLPEEGLKFMVYLQKENIIDESGMPKERFSAEFPKEGPSILRIQQVVRGDSAAYFCASSPGGDEAFFGQGTRLTVV.

At least ten counts were recorded for this clonotype. J is TRBJ1-1 and V is TRBV10-3; 7 nucleotides agree with TRBD1. Germline V CDR1 and CDR2: ENHRY, SYGVKD. The CDR3 loop spans 14 amino acids. With V trimmed by 3 bases and J by 6 bases, 7 bases remained unmatched. The CDR3 region has the DNA TGTGCCATCAGTGAAGGGGGCGTAATGTCTGAAGCTTTCTTT. Translated: CAISEGGVMSEAFF.

This clonotype showed up many times. The V and J genes are TRBV7-3 and TRBJ1-6, with D tentatively TRBD1 (6 bases). Trimming left V 2 bases short and J 9 bases short, with 11 bases between. Germline CDR1 reads SGHTA; CDR2 reads FQGTGA. This CDR3 contains 14 residues. The CDR3 DNA is TGTGCCAGCAGCTTAGGGGGCGCGGGTTCACCCCTCCACTTT. Protein product: CASSLGGAGSPLHF.

This clonotype was counted many times. This rearrangement joins TRBV18 to TRBJ2-3; 7 bases are shared with TRBD1. V was clipped by 6 bases and J by 1 base; unmatched bases: 7. Germline lookup yields CDR1 KGHSH and CDR2 LQKENI. The length of the CDR3 is 15 residues. In nucleotides, the CDR3 is TGTGCCAGCTCGCTGAGTACAGGGGGCACAGATACGCAGTATTTT. It translates to CASSLSTGGTDTQYF.

This clonotype was observed a handful of times. The genes are TRBV10-3 and TRBJ2-7; TRBD1 matches 8 bases. The CDR3 covers 15 residues. Germline V CDR1 and CDR2: ENHRY, SYGVKD. J gave up 0 bases and V 2 bases, and 3 bases lay outside the gene matches. The CDR3 region has the DNA TGTGCCATCAGTGAGCCAGGACAGGGCTCCTACGAGCAGTACTTC. It yields the protein CAISEPGQGSYEQYF.

This clonotype was recorded at least ten times. The chain links TRBV5-1 to TRBJ2-6; the D gene is possibly TRBD2 (5 bases). Germline V CDR1 and CDR2: SGHRS, YFSETQ. The CDR3 totals 15 residues. V dropped 4 bases and J dropped 0 bases, with 8 bases sitting between them. The CDR3 reads CASSPGISGANVLTF. The CDR3 DNA is TGCGCCAGCAGCCCCGGGATCTCTGGGGCCAACGTCCTGACTTTC.

This clonotype was picked up many times. The genes are TRBV5-6 and TRBJ2-7; 12 bases align to TRBD1. V lost 4 bases to trimming and J lost 2 bases; unmatched junction nucleotides: 4. The germline CDR1 and CDR2 sequences are SGHDT and YYEEEE. The length of the CDR3 is 15 residues. CDR3 in DNA: TGTGCCAGCAGCGTCCGGGACAGGGGGCCCTACGAGCAGTACTTC. Its protein product is CASSVRDRGPYEQYF.

This clonotype was detected ten times or more. The chain couples TRBV10-2 to TRBJ2-3; 11 positions agree with TRBD1. The CDR3 consists of 14 residues. Germline lookup yields CDR1 WSHSY and CDR2 SAAADI. V was pared by 9 bases and J by 4 bases, with 6 bases of the junction left unmatched. DNA for the CDR3: TGCGCCAGTGAACCGGGACAGGGGGCAGATACGCAGTATTTT. It translates to CASEPGQGADTQYF.

This clonotype showed up many times. The rearrangement links TRBV2 to TRBJ1-4; D ambiguous. The V gene's germline CDR1 is SNHLY and CDR2 FYNNEI. This CDR3 comprises 14 residues. V lost 7 bases and J 0 bases, leaving 9 bases between the germline ends. CDR3 loop: CASTRSSTNEKLFF. CDR3 in DNA: TGTGCCAGCACCCGCAGTTCAACTAATGAAAAACTGTTTTTT.

In this sample, this clonotype turned up many times. This rearrangement joins TRBV28 to TRBJ2-3; D could derive from TRBD1 or TRBD2 (7 bases each). V was shortened by 5 bases and J by 4 bases, with 22 bases between the two germline ends. The CDR3 totals 17 residues. The germline V gene has CDR1 MDHEN and CDR2 SYDVKM. The CDR3 is CASSTRQGKRGSDTQYF. As DNA, the CDR3 is TGTGCCAGCAGTACACGACAGGGAAAGCGGGGTTCAGATACGCAGTATTTT.

This clonotype occurred many times. J is TRBJ2-7 and V is TRBV20-1, with D perhaps TRBD2 (5 bases). Trimming removed 3 bases at V and 2 bases at J, with 5 bases between. Germline V gene data show CDR1 as DFQATT and CDR2 as SNEGSKA (reference sequence). This CDR3 is 11 amino acids long. The CDR3 nucleotides are TGCAGTGCTAGCGGGACCTACGAGCAGTACTTC. Protein product: CSASGTYEQYF.

This clonotype was counted ten times or more. V is TRBV27 and J is TRBJ1-1; D perhaps matches TRBD1 (5 bases). Germline V gives CDR1 MNHEY, CDR2 SMNVEV (reference sequence). The CDR3 covers 14 residues. V was shortened by 5 bases and J by 2 bases, with 12 bases between the two germline ends. The CDR3: CASSRGEINTEAFF. CDR3 nucleotide sequence: TGTGCCAGCAGTAGAGGGGAGATTAACACTGAAGCTTTCTTT.

This clonotype has only a few counts. This sequence joins TRBV20-1 and TRBJ1-5; D not resolved. V was shortened by 4 bases and J by 0 bases, with 13 bases between the two germline ends. Germline CDR1 is DFQATT and CDR2 is SNEGSKA (reference sequence). CDR3 length: 15 amino acids. CDR3 nucleotide sequence: TGCAGTGCTACGAAGGGCGTCGGTAGCAATCAGCCCCAGCATTTT. Protein: CSATKGVGSNQPQHF.

This clonotype has a handful of counts. The chain combines TRBV5-1 with TRBJ1-1; D is unresolved. Trimming left V 0 bases short and J 3 bases short, with 6 bases between. Germline V gene data show CDR1 as SGHRS and CDR2 as YFSETQ. The CDR3 extends over 13 amino acids. The CDR3 nucleotides read TGCGCCAGCAGCTTGGAAGTGGACACTGAAGCTTTCTTT. It yields the protein CASSLEVDTEAFF.